Listed here are 5 T cell receptor beta chains from one sample, sequenced in a study of shared clonotypes between healthy human individuals. Libraries were prepared by immunoSEQ multiplex PCR; TCRdb keeps only in-frame clonotypes and omits some of them. The profile shows approximately 720,000 clones, around 72% of them singletons. Source material: memory CD4+ T cells sorted from blood. Subset: CD45RA-negative fraction. All receptors come from a woman aged 25 to 39 in good health.

V and J are TRBV28 and TRBJ1-1; 9 bases line up with TRBD1. The CDR3 sequence is 15 residues long. Trimming took 5 bases from V and 5 from J; bases not matched to a gene: 9. Looked up from germline, CDR1 is MDHEN and CDR2 is SYDVKM. The CDR3, as DNA: TGTGCCAGCAGTCCTAAACAGGGGGCCGTAACTGAAGCTTTCTTT. As protein: CASSPKQGAVTEAFF.

This clone was detected once. This sequence joins TRBV5-1 and TRBJ2-2, with D uncertain. CDR3 length: 15 amino acids. In germline, CDR1 is SGHRS, CDR2 YFSETQ. The ends were cut back, 2 bases at V and 6 bases at J, with 14 bases in the middle. Written as DNA, the CDR3 is TGCGCCAGCAGCTTTTCCTTGTTGGGTGCCGGGGAGCTGTTTTTT. This encodes CASSFSLLGAGELFF.

The chain carries TRBV11-1 and TRBJ1-1; TRBD1 is a possible D gene (5 bases). Germline assignment: CDR1 SGHAT and CDR2 FQDESV (reference sequence). V lost 3 bases and J 4 bases, leaving 12 bases between the germline ends. The length of the CDR3 is 14 residues. This chain's CDR3 is CASSFSEGPTEAFF. Here the CDR3 DNA reads TGTGCCAGCAGCTTCTCCGAGGGGCCCACTGAAGCTTTCTTT.

V is TRBV28 and J is TRBJ2-2; D possibly matches TRBD1 or TRBD2 (6 bases each). CDR3 size: 15 residues. Deletions cut 7 bases from V and 1 base from J, with 13 bases between. Germline assignment: CDR1 MDHEN and CDR2 SYDVKM. The CDR3 DNA follows: TGTGCCAGCACCTTCGGGGGCCGGAACACCGGGGAGCTGTTTTTT. Protein sequence: CASTFGGRNTGELFF.

The chain links TRBV29-1 to TRBJ2-7, with 7 nucleotides matching TRBD1. The V segment lost 7 bases and the J segment 0 bases; nucleotides outside the gene matches: 3. Germline values: CDR1 SQVTM, CDR2 ANQGSEA. CDR3 length equals 12 residues. CDR3 in amino acids: CSGRDSSYEQYF. Here the CDR3 DNA reads TGCAGCGGACGGGACAGCTCCTACGAGCAGTACTTC.